These 16 T cell receptor beta chains originate from one sample sequenced in a study of T cells in women clearing cervical HPV infection. The protocol was immunoSEQ multiplex PCR, while the TCRdb copy is restricted to in-frame clones and leaves out a portion. This sample carries 25,000 to 30,000 clones, with roughly 3.7% going to the ten biggest clones. Sequencing was performed on blood buffy coat. The receptor source for this set is a woman aged 18 to 75 with a cervical HPV16 infection that either progressed to CIN3+ or cleared (not recorded which).

In regard to this clone: The CDR3 is cut off 3 residues early in the read; its end comes from the germline J gene. This chain uses TRBV19 with TRBJ2-1; 11 bases align to TRBD2. The CDR3 length is 14 residues. Germline assignment: CDR1 LNHDA and CDR2 SQIVND (reference sequence). V shed 6 bases and J 6 bases; nucleotides not matched to a gene: 4. The sequenced part of the CDR3 DNA is TGTGCCAGTAGACATAGCGGGGGGGCCAATGAG. Amino acid sequence: CASRHSGGANE. The entire CDR3 protein reads CASRHSGGANEQFF.

To note about this clone: With the read ending 3 residues before the CDR3 end, the germline J gene is used to fill in that end. V gene TRBV29-1 combines with J gene TRBJ2-2; 8 bases are shared with TRBD1. The CDR3 extends over 16 amino acids. Germline loops: CDR1 SQVTM, CDR2 ANQGSEA. V was pared by 6 bases and J by 5 bases, with 14 bases of the junction left unmatched. The CDR3 is CSVQSGQGGGTGELFF. The DNA read from the CDR3 is TGCAGCGTCCAATCAGGACAGGGCGGCGGAACCGGGGAG.

Of note for this clone: The read ends 3 residues shy of where the CDR3 ends; the end is completed using the germline J gene. The chain employs TRBV11-1 and TRBJ2-7; D unresolved. The length of the CDR3 is 13 residues. Germline CDR1 and CDR2: SGHAT and FQDESV (reference sequence). Trimming removed 8 bases from V and 0 bases from J, with 11 bases in between. The DNA read from the CDR3 is TGTGCCAGCCTAGAAATCGGCTCCTACGAG. It is translated as CASLEIGSYE. The complete CDR3 reads CASLEIGSYEQYF.

With respect to this clone: Sequencing ends 3 residues short of the CDR3 end; the germline J gene provides the rest. The genes are TRBV4-2 and TRBJ2-1; 11 bases are a match to TRBD2. Germline CDR1 and CDR2: LGHNA and YNFKEQ. This CDR3 is 17 amino acids long. V gave up 2 bases and J gave up 7 bases; unmatched junction bases: 10. CDR3 sequence reads: CASSQRTLAGGMNEQFF. The DNA read from the CDR3 is TGTGCCAGCAGCCAACGCACTTTAGCGGGGGGGATGAATGAG.

In regard to this clone: The sequence runs out 3 residues before the end of the CDR3; the remainder is reconstructed from the germline J gene. The genes are TRBV7-3 and TRBJ2-2, with 7 bases identical to TRBD1. The germline gives CDR1 SGHTA, CDR2 FQGTGA. This CDR3 region has 13 residues. The DNA read from the CDR3 is TGTGCCAGCAGCTTAAACAGGGGTTCACCG. Translated: CASSLNRGSP. The CDR3, in full, reads CASSLNRGSPLFF.

Remarks on this clone: The read ends 3 residues shy of where the CDR3 ends; the end is completed using the germline J gene. The rearrangement links TRBV11-1 to TRBJ1-6, with D perhaps matching TRBD1 (5 bases). There are 15 residues in the CDR3. V was shortened by 0 bases and J by 10 bases, with 13 bases between the two germline ends. The germline V gene has CDR1 SGHAT and CDR2 FQDESV (reference sequence). Partial CDR3 DNA: TGTGCCAGCAGCTTAGCTCGGGGGGGATACTCACCC. This gives the protein CASSLARGGYSP. In full, the CDR3 is CASSLARGGYSPLHF.

This CDR3 reads CASSSAGAGGYDYTF. The covered CDR3 bases are TGTGCCAGCAGCTCCGCCGGGGCGGGGGGCTACGAC. The chain combines TRBV7-9 with TRBJ1-2; possibly TRBD1 for D (6 bases). The observed sequence ends 3 residues before the CDR3 terminus, with the missing tail filled in from the germline J gene. This CDR3 has 15 amino acids. CDR1 and CDR2 (germline): SEHNR, FQNEAQ (reference sequence).

On this clone itself: The CDR3 goes on 3 residues after the read ends, and that part is filled in from the germline J gene. The chain uses TRBV7-2 and TRBJ1-1; D is perhaps TRBD1 (6 bases). Trimming shortened V by 5 bases and J by 6 bases, and 16 bases separated the two germline ends. This CDR3 region has 14 residues. Germline CDR1 reads SGHTA; CDR2 reads FQGNSA. The DNA read from the CDR3 is TGTGCCAGCAGCCCTATGGCGGGGGCGGCTGAA. Amino acids: CASSPMAGAAE. The entire CDR3 reads CASSPMAGAAEAFF.

As concerns this clone: The sequenced fragment ends 3 residues before the CDR3 boundary, so the rest is inferred from the germline J gene. J is TRBJ1-2 and V is TRBV7-9, with D perhaps TRBD1 (5 bases). CDR1 and CDR2 (germline): SEHNR, FQNEAQ (reference sequence). This CDR3 is 15 amino acids long. The CDR3 protein is CASRPPGLPTDTYTF. CDR3 DNA (partial): TGTGCCAGCAGACCACCGGGACTACCGACAGATACC.

Comment on this clone: Read data end 3 residues before the CDR3 end; the end is taken from the germline J gene. The chain uses TRBV9 and TRBJ2-7; 7 positions agree with TRBD1. The germline CDR1 and CDR2 sequences are SGDLS and YYNGEE. This CDR3 region has 13 residues. V shed 4 bases and J 5 bases; nucleotides not matched to a gene: 6. The CDR3 protein is CASSSGTEDEQYF. The sequenced part of the CDR3 DNA is TGTGCCAGCAGCTCCGGGACAGAGGACGAG.

As concerns this clone: The CDR3 end falls 3 residues outside the read, so it is completed with the germline J gene. This chain links TRBV9 with TRBJ1-2, with D possibly TRBD1 on 5 matching bases. The CDR3 is 15 amino acids. Germline CDR1 and CDR2: SGDLS and YYNGEE. The sequenced CDR3 bases are TGTGCCAGCAGCGTAGTCGGACTAGGGGCGGAGACC. Translation gives CASSVVGLGAET. The entire CDR3 protein reads CASSVVGLGAETYTF. Full variable domain (outside the CDR3, taken from reference TRBV9 and TRBJ1-2): DSGVTQTPKHLITATGQRVTLRCSPRSGDLSVYWYQQSLDQGLQFLIQYYNGEERAKGNILERFSAQQFPDLHSELNLSSLELGDSALYFCASSVVGLGAETYTFGSGTRLTVV.

The covered CDR3 bases are TGTGCCAGTCAGAGGCTAGCGGGGGGCGGGGATACG. Amino acids: CASQRLAGGGDT. The whole CDR3 reads CASQRLAGGGDTQYF. The J gene is TRBJ2-3, the V gene TRBV19, with 11 nucleotides matching TRBD2. Read data end 3 residues before the CDR3 end; the end is taken from the germline J gene. CDR1 and CDR2 from the germline V gene are LNHDA and SQIVND (reference sequence). The V and J ends lost 8 bases and 6 bases, in that order; junction bases with no gene match: 10. The CDR3 extends over 15 amino acids.

About this clone: The CDR3 is cut off 3 residues early in the read; its end comes from the germline J gene. V is TRBV12-3 or TRBV12-4 and J is TRBJ2-3, with 9 bases lining up with TRBD2. This CDR3 is 16 amino acids long. V lost 1 base, J lost 4 bases, and 6 bases stayed unmatched. CDR3 DNA, as far as it was read: TGTGCCAGCAGTTTAGTGGGTAGCGGGGGCTCAGATACG. Amino acids: CASSLVGSGGSDT. The whole CDR3 protein reads CASSLVGSGGSDTQYF.

Comment on this clone: Read data end 3 residues before the CDR3 end; the end is taken from the germline J gene. The chain couples TRBV30 to TRBJ2-4, with TRBD1 as a possible D gene (6 bases). Germline values: CDR1 GTSNPN, CDR2 SVGIG (reference sequence). CDR3 length equals 13 residues. The sequenced CDR3 bases are TGTGCCTGGAGTTGGACAGATAACTATGGT. Amino acid sequence: CAWSWTDNYG. The entire CDR3 protein is CAWSWTDNYGQYF.

About this clone: The CDR3 goes on 3 residues after the read ends, and that part is filled in from the germline J gene. The chain employs TRBV18 and TRBJ1-2; D is ambiguous. From germline, CDR1 is KGHSH and CDR2 LQKENI. The CDR3 consists of 14 residues. CDR3: CASSPPAHTDTYTF. CDR3 bases read: TGTGCCAGCTCCCCCCCGGCCCACACAGATACC.

Remarks on this clone: The CDR3 end falls 3 residues outside the read, so it is completed with the germline J gene. The chain carries TRBV6-2 or TRBV6-3 and TRBJ1-1; no definite D call. The CDR3 contains 17 residues. Trimming pared 3 bases from V and 1 base from J, leaving 18 bases between. CDR1 is MNHEY and CDR2 is SVGEGT in the germline V gene. The sequenced part of the CDR3 DNA is TGTGCCAGCAGTTATAAGGGCGGGCAGCCCCAGAACACTGAA. Residues: CASSYKGGQPQNTE. The entire CDR3 protein reads CASSYKGGQPQNTEAFF.